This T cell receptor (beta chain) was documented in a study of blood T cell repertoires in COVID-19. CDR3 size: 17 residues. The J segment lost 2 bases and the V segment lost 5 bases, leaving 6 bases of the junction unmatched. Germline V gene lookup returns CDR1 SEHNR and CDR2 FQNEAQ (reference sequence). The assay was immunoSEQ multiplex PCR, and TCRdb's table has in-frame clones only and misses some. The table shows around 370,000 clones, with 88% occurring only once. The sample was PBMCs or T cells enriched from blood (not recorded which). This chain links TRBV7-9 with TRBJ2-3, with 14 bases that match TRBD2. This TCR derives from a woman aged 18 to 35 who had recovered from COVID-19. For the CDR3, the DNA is TGTGCCAGCAGCGGACCGGGACTAGCGGGGGACACAGATACGCAGTATTTT. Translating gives CASSGPGLAGDTDTQYF.